Reported below is one T cell receptor (beta chain). The sample is drawn from a study of cytomegalovirus exposure and HLA in healthy donors. Germline V gene lookup returns CDR1 GTSNPN and CDR2 SVGIG (reference sequence). This CDR3 has 11 amino acids. V dropped 2 bases and J dropped 4 bases, with 6 bases sitting between them. Primers: 60 Vbeta forward and 13 Jbeta reverse. Measured with immunoSEQ multiplex PCR; TCRdb has only the in-frame clones, and not every one. The profile covers around 150,000 clones, with around 84% appearing a single time and around 9% taken by the ten largest. This clonotype was sampled from a male donor in good health and CMV-seropositive. The chain combines TRBV30 with TRBJ2-7, with D unresolved. Sequenced input: PBMCs. The CDR3 region is CAWSLSYEQYF. CDR3 nucleotides: TGTGCCTGGAGTCTCAGTTACGAGCAGTACTTC.